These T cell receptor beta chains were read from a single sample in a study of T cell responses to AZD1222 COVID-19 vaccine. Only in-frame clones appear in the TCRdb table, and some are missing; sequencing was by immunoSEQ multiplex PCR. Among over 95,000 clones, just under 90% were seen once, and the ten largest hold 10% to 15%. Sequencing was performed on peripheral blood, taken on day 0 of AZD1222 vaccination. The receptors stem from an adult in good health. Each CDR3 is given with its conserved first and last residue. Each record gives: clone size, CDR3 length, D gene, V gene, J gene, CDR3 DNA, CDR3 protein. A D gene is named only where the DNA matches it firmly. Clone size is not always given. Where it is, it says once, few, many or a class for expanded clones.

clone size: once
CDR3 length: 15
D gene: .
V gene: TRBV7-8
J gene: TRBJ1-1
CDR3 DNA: TGTGCCAGCAGCCCCCCGTCCGGGGGAGGAACTGAAGCTTTCTTT
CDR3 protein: CASSPPSGGGTEAFF

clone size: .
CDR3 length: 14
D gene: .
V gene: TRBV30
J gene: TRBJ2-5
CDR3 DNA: TGTGCCTGGAGTGTAATAGCGAAGGGGGAGACCCAGTACTTC
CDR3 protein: CAWSVIAKGETQYF

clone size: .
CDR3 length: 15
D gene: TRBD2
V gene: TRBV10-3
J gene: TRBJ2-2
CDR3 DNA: TGTGCCATCAGTGAGTCGGGAGGGGACACCGGGGAGCTGTTTTTT
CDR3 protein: CAISESGGDTGELFF

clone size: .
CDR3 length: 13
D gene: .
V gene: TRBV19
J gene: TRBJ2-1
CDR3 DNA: TGTGCCAGTAGTCCGGGCCGGGAAGGGGAGCAGTTCTTC
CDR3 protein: CASSPGREGEQFF

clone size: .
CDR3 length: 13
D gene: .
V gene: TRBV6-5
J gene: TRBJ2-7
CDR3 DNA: TGTGCCAGCAGTTACCGTGACGGGTACGAGCAGTACTTC
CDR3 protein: CASSYRDGYEQYF

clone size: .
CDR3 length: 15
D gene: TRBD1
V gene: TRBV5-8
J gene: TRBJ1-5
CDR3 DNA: TGTGCCAGCAGCCCGACCACAGGGGGGAATCAGCCCCAGCATTTT
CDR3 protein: CASSPTTGGNQPQHF

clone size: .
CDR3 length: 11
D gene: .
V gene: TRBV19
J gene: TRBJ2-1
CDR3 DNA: TGTGCCAGTAGTTTATCCGATGAGCAGTTCTTC
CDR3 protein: CASSLSDEQFF

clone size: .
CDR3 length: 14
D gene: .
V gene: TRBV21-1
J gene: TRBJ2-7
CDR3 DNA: TGTGCCAGCAGCAAAATAGAGGACTCGGGCGAGCAGTACTTC
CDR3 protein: CASSKIEDSGEQYF

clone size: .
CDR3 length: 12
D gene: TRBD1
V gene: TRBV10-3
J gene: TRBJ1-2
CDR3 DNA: TGTGCCACAGGGACAGGGAACTATGGCTACACCTTC
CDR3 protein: CATGTGNYGYTF

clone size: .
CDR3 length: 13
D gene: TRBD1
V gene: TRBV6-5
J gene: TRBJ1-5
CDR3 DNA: TGTGCCAGCCAGGGGGGCCACAATCAGCCCCAGCATTTT
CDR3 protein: CASQGGHNQPQHF

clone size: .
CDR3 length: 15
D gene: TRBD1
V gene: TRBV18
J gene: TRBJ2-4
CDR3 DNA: TGTGCCAGCTCAAGGACAGGGGGCGACAAAAACATTCAGTACTTC
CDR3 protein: CASSRTGGDKNIQYF

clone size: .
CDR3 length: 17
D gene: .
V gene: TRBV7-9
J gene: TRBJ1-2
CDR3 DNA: TGTGCCAGCAGCTTAGTAGGGGGGCCGGGCCGGGACTATGGCTACACCTTC
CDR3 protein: CASSLVGGPGRDYGYTF

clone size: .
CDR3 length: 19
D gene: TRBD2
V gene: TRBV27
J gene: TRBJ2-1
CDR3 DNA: TGTGCCAGCAGACAGGCGACTAGCGGGCCAGATCCACACTACAATGAGCAGTTCTTC
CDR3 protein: CASRQATSGPDPHYNEQFF

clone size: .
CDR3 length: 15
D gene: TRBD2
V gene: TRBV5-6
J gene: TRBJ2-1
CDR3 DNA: TGTGCCAGCAGCCTCGGGACTAGCAGGAACAATGAGCAGTTCTTC
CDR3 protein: CASSLGTSRNNEQFF

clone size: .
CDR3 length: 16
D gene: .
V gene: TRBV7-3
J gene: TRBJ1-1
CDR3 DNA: TGTGCCAGCAGCCCTCAAGGGGGGGCGAAGATCACTGAAGCTTTCTTT
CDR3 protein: CASSPQGGAKITEAFF

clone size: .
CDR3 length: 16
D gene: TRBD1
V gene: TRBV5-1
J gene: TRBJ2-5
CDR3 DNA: TGCGCCAGCAGCTTCGAAACGGGACAGGGGCAGGAGACCCAGTACTTC
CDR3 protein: CASSFETGQGQETQYF

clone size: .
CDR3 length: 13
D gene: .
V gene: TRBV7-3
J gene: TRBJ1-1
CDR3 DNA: TGTGCCAGCAGCTTTTCCCCCGACACTGAAGCTTTCTTT
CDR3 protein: CASSFSPDTEAFF

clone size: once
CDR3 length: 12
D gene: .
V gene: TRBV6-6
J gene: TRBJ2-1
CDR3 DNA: TGTGCCAGCAGTTTAGTAGCCGATGAGCAGTTCTTC
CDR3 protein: CASSLVADEQFF

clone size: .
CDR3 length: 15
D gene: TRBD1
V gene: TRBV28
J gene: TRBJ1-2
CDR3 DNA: TGTGCCAGCAGTTTATCCAGGGGGAGTAACTATGGCTACACCTTC
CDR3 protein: CASSLSRGSNYGYTF

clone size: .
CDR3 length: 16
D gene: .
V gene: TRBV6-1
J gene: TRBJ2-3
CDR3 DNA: TGTGCCAGCAGTGAAAACCCATCCCAAGGGCCAGATACGCAGTATTTT
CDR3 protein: CASSENPSQGPDTQYF

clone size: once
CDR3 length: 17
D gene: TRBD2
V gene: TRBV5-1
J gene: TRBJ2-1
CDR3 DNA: TGCGCCAGCAGCTTGGTACCCGGGGCTAGCGGTTACAATGAGCAGTTCTTC
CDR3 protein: CASSLVPGASGYNEQFF

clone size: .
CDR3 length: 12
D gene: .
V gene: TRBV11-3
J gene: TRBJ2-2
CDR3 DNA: TGTGCCAGCAGCTCGGTTTCCGGGGAGCTGTTTTTT
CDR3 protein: CASSSVSGELFF

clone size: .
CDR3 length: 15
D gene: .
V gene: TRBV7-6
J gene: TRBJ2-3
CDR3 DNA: TGTGCCAGCAGCTCCGGGGAGCGTGGGGTAGATACGCAGTATTTT
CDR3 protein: CASSSGERGVDTQYF

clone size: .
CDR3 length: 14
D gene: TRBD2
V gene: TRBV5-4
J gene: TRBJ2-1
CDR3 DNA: TGTGCCAGCAGCTTGGCCCAGCGGGGAAATGAGCAGTTCTTC
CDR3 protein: CASSLAQRGNEQFF

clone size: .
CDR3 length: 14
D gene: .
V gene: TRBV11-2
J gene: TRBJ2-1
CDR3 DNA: TGTGCCAGCAGTAGAGACCGCACGGACAATGAGCAGTTCTTC
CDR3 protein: CASSRDRTDNEQFF

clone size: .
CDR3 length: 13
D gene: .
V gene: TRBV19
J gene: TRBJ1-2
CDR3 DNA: TGTGCCAGTAGTACGGCAGATACCTATGGCTACACCTTC
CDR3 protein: CASSTADTYGYTF

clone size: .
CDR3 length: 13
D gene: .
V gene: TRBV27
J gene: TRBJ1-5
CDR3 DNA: TGTGCCAGCAGTTTAATGGGAAATCAGCCCCAGCATTTT
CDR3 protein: CASSLMGNQPQHF

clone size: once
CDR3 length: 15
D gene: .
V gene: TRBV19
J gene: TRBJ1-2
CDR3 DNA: TGTGCCAGTAGAGAAATGTCAGGGGATATCTATGGCTACACCTTC
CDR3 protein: CASREMSGDIYGYTF

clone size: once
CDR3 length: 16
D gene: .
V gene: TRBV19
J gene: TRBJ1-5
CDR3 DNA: TGTGCCAGTAGTATATATATGGGTAGGAGCAATCAGCCCCAGCATTTT
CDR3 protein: CASSIYMGRSNQPQHF

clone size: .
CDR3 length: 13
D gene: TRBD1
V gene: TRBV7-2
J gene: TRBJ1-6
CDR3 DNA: TGTGCCAGCAGCTTGGAGGGGGCCTCACCCCTCCACTTT
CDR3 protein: CASSLEGASPLHF

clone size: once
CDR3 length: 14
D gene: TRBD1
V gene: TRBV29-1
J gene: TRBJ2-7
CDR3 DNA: TGCAGCGTTAAGGCCGGGACAGGGGCCTACGAGCAGTACTTC
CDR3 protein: CSVKAGTGAYEQYF

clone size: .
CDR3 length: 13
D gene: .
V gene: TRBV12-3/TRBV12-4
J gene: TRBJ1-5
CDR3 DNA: TGTGCCAGCAGTACAGCCCTAAATCAGCCCCAGCATTTT
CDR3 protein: CASSTALNQPQHF

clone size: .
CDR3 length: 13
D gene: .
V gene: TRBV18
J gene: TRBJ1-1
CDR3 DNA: TGTGCCAGCTCACCCCCGGGTAACACTGAAGCTTTCTTT
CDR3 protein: CASSPPGNTEAFF

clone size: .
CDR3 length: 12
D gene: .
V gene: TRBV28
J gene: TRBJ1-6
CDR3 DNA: TGTGCCAGCCGGCAGGGAGCTTCACCCCTCCACTTT
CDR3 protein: CASRQGASPLHF

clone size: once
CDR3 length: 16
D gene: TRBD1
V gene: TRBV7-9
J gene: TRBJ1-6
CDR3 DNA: TGTGCCAGCAGCCGGGGACAGGGGACAAATAATTCACCCCTCCACTTT
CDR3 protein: CASSRGQGTNNSPLHF

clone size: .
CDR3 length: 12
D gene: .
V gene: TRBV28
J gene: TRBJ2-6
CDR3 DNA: TGTGCCAGCCACTCTGGGGCCAACGTCCTGACTTTC
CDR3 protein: CASHSGANVLTF

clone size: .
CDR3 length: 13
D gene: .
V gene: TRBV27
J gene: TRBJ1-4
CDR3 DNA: TGTGCCAGCAGTCCCCCTGGGCGGGAAAAACTGTTTTTT
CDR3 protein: CASSPPGREKLFF

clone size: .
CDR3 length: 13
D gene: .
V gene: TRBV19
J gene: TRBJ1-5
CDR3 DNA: TGTGCCAGTAGTCGTGACAGCGCCCAGCCCCAGCATTTT
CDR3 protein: CASSRDSAQPQHF

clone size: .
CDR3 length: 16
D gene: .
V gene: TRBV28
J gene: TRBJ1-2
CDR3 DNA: TGTGCCAGCAGGACGATGGGAGCTATTGCTGGCTATGGCTACACCTTC
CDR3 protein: CASRTMGAIAGYGYTF

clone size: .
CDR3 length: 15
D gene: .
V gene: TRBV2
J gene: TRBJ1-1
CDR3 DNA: TGTGCCACGTCCACTTCGAGGGGCATGGGCACTGAAGCTTTCTTT
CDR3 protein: CATSTSRGMGTEAFF

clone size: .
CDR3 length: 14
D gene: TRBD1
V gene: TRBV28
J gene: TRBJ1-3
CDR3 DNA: TGTGCCAGCAGGGATACAGGGGATGGAAACACCATATATTTT
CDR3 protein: CASRDTGDGNTIYF

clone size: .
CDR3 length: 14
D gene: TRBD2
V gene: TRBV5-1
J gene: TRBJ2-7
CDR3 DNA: TGCGCCAGCACAATCAGGGAGGGAGTCTACGAGCAGTACTTC
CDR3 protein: CASTIREGVYEQYF

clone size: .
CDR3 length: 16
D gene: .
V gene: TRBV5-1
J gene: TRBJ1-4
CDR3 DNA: TGCGCCAGCAGCTTATCCGGGCTCCCAACTAATGAAAAACTGTTTTTT
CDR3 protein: CASSLSGLPTNEKLFF

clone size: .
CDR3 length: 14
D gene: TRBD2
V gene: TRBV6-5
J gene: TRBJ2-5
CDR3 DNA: TGTGCCAGCAGAAACGGGGGGGCCGGTAAGACCCAGTACTTC
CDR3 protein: CASRNGGAGKTQYF

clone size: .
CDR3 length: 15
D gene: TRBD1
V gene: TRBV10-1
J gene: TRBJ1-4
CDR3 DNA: TGCGCCAGCAGTGACGGACAGGGAAAAGGCGAAAAACTGTTTTTT
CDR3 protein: CASSDGQGKGEKLFF

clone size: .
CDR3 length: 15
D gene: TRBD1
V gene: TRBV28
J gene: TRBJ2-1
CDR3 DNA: TGTGCCAGCAGTTCCCAGGGGGCCGGAGGACATGAGCAGTTCTTC
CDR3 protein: CASSSQGAGGHEQFF

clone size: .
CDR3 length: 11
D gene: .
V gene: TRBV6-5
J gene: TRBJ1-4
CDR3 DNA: TGTGCCAGCACTGGGAGGGAAAAACTGTTTTTT
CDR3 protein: CASTGREKLFF

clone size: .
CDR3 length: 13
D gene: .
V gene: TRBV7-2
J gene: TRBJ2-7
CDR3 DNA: TGTGCCAGCAGCCTTAGCGGCTCCTACGAGCAGTACTTC
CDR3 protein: CASSLSGSYEQYF

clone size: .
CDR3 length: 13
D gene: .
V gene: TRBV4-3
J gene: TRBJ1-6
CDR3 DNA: TGCGCCAGCAGCCCAGGGACTAATTCACCCCTCCACTTT
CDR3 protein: CASSPGTNSPLHF

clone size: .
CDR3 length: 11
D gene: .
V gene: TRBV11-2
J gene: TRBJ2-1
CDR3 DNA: TGTGCCAGCAGCTTAGAGGCCAAACAGTTCTTC
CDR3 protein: CASSLEAKQFF

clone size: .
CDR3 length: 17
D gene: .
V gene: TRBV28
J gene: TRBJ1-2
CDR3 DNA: TGTGCCAGCAGTTGGAGGTCCAGGGCCTTCGCTAACTATGGCTACACCTTC
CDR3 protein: CASSWRSRAFANYGYTF

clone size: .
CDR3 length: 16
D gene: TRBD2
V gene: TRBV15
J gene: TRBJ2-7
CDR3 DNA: TGTGCCACCAGCAGAGATGTAGCGGGAGGCACCTACGAGCAGTACTTC
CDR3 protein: CATSRDVAGGTYEQYF

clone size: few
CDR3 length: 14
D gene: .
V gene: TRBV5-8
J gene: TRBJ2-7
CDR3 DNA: TGTGCCAGCAGCCCCCGACTAACAATCTACGAGCAGTACTTC
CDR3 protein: CASSPRLTIYEQYF

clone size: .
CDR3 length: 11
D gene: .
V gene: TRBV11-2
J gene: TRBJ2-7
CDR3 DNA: TGTGCCAGCAGCTTAAAGAACGAGCAGTACTTC
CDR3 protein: CASSLKNEQYF

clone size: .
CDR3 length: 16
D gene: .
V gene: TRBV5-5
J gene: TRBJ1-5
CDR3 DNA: TGTGCCAGCAGCTTATCGACGTGGGGTAGCAATCAGCCCCAGCATTTT
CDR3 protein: CASSLSTWGSNQPQHF